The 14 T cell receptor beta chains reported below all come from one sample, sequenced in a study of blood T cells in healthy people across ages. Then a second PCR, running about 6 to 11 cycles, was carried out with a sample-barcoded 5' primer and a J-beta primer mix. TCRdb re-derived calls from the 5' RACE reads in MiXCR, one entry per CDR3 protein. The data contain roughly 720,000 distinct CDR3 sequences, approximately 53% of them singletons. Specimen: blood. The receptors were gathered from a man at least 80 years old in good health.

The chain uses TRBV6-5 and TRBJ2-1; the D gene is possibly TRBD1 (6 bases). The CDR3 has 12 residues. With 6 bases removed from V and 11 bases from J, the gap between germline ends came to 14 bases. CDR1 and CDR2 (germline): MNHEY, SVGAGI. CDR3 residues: CASSPRGIQQFF. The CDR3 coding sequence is TGTGCCAGCAGCCCGAGGGGGATCCAGCAGTTCTTC.

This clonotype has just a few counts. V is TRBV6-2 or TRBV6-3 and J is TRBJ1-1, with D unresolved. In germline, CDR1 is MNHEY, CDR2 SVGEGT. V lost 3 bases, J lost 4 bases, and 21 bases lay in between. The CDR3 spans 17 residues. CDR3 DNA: TGTGCCAGCAGTTATAGTAAGGATGCCGTTAGCACCACTGAAGCTTTCTTT. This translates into CASSYSKDAVSTTEAFF.

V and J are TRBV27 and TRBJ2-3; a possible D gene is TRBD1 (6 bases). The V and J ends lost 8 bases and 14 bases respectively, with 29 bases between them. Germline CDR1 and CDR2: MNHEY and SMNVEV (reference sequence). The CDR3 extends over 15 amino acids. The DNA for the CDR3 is TGTGCCAGCTCCAGAGGGGGAGAGAAATACAGATACGCGTATTTT. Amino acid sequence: CASSRGGEKYRYAYF.

CDR3 DNA sequence: TGTGCCAGCAGTACCCTAGCGGATGCAGATACGCAGTATTTT. The encoded protein is CASSTLADADTQYF. The chain carries TRBV28 and TRBJ2-3; TRBD2 matches at 7 bases. CDR3 size: 14 residues. J was trimmed by 4 bases and V by 5 bases; bases with no gene match: 6. Per germline, CDR1 MDHEN and CDR2 SYDVKM.

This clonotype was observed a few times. The CDR3 region has the DNA TGTGCCAGCAGCCGACAAACTCCCCCCTACGAGCAGTACTTC. Encoded protein: CASSRQTPPYEQYF. The chain is built from TRBV27 and TRBJ2-7, with unresolved D. This CDR3 region has 14 residues. Germline CDR1 reads MNHEY; CDR2 reads SMNVEV (reference sequence). V was clipped by 6 bases and J by 2 bases, with 14 bases between them.

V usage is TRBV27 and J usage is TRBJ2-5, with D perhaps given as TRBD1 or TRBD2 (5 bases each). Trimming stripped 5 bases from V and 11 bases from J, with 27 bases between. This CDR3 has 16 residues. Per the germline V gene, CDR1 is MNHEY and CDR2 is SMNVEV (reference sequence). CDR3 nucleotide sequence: TGTGCCAGCAGTCCAAGGGTAAAGACAGAGCAAGGGGAGCAGTACTTC. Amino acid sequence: CASSPRVKTEQGEQYF.

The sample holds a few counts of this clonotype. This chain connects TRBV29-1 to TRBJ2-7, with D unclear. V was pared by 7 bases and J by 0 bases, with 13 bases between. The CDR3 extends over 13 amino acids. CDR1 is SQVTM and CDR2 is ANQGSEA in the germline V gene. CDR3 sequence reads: CSGLGMSSYEQYF. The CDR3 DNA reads TGCAGCGGACTCGGCATGAGCTCCTACGAGCAGTACTTC.

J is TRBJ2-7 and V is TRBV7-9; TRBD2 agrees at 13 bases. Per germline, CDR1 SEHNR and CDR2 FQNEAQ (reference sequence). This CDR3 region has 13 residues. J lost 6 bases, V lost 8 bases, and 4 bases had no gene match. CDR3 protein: CASLTSGRTEQYF. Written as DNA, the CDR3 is TGTGCCAGCTTGACTAGCGGGAGGACCGAGCAGTACTTC.

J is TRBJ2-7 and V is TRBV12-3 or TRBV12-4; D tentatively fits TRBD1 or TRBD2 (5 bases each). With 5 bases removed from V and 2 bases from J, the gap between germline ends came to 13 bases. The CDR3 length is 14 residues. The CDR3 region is CASSGPGRPYEQYF. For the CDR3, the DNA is TGTGCCAGCAGTGGGCCGGGACGGCCCTACGAGCAGTACTTC.

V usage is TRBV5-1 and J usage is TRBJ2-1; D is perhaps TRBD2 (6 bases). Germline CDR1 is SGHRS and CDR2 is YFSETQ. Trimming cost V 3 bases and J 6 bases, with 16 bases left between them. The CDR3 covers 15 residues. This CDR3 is CASSWGTFPGNEQFF. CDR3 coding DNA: TGCGCCAGCAGCTGGGGGACTTTCCCTGGCAATGAGCAGTTCTTC. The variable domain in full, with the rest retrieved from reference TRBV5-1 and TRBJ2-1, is KAGVTQTPRYLIKTRGQQVTLSCSPISGHRSVSWYQQTPGQGLQFLFEYFSETQRNKGNFPGRFSGRQFSNSRSEMNVSTLELGDSALYLCASSWGTFPGNEQFFGPGTRLTVL.

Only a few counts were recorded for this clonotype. CDR3 in amino acids: CASGDGAKNIQYF. Here the CDR3 DNA reads TGTGCCAGCGGAGACGGGGCCAAAAACATTCAGTACTTC. V usage is TRBV4-2 and J usage is TRBJ2-4; D is unclear. The CDR3 has 13 residues. Germline CDR1 LGHNA, CDR2 YNFKEQ. V dropped 8 bases and J dropped 1 base, with 9 bases sitting between them.

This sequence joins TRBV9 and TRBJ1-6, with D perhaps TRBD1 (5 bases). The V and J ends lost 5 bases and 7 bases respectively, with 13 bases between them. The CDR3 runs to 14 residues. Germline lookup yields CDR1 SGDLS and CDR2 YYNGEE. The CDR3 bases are TGTGCCAGCAGTGTGGGGCAGCTCAATTCACCCCTCCACTTT. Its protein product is CASSVGQLNSPLHF. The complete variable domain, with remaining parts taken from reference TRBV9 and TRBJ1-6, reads DSGVTQTPKHLITATGQRVTLRCSPRSGDLSVYWYQQSLDQGLQFLIQYYNGEERAKGNILERFSAQQFPDLHSELNLSSLELGDSALYFCASSVGQLNSPLHFGNGTRLTVT.

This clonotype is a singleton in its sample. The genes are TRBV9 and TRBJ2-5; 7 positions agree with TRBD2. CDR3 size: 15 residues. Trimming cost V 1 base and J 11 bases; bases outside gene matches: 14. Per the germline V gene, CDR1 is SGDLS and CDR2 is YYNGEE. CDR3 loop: CASSVSGTIYNEQYF. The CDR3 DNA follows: TGTGCCAGCAGCGTAAGCGGGACTATCTACAATGAGCAGTACTTC.

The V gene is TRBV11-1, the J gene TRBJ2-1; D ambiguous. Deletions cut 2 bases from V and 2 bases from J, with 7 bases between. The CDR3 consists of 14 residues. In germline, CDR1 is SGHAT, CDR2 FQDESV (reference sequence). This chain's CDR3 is CASSLRITYNEQFF. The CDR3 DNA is TGTGCCAGCAGCTTAAGAATCACCTACAATGAGCAGTTCTTC.